Sequencing of this T cell receptor (beta chain) was carried out in a study of CD8 T cells in ankylosing spondylitis. In the case of this clonotype: The antigen is unknown.

Germline V gene sequence: CDR1 SGHRS, CDR2 YFSETQ. The CDR3 sequence is 13 residues long. V was trimmed by 6 bases and J by 3 bases, leaving 12 bases between them. Making the TCR beta libraries involved quantitative 5'-RACE with molecular barcodes. In TCRdb, the 5' RACE reads were re-called with MiXCR into one record per CDR3 protein. The sample gives about 250,000 distinct CDR3 sequences, around 25% of which show up once; 0.6% to 0.75% is in the top ten. Study findings and constraints: For ankylosing spondylitis blood, a TCR beta motif of under 10 highly homologous variants appeared characteristic. A CD8+ phenotype characterized the disease-linked clones, which were relatively rare in peripheral blood. Matched ankylosing spondylitis synovial fluid reportedly contained a significantly enriched population of disease-linked clones.

V gene TRBV5-1 combines with J gene TRBJ2-5; a possible D gene is TRBD2 (6 bases). The TCR was taken from a male donor with ankylosing spondylitis or in good health (not recorded which). The material sequenced was blood, either unsorted or a sorted T cell fraction (not recorded which). The CDR3, as DNA: TGCGCCAGCACGAGCGGAGGGGAAGAGACCCAGTACTTC. Translating gives CASTSGGEETQYF. Full variable domain (rest looked up from reference TRBV5-1 and TRBJ2-5): KAGVTQTPRYLIKTRGQQVTLSCSPISGHRSVSWYQQTPGQGLQFLFEYFSETQRNKGNFPGRFSGRQFSNSRSEMNVSTLELGDSALYLCASTSGGEETQYFGPGTRLLVL.